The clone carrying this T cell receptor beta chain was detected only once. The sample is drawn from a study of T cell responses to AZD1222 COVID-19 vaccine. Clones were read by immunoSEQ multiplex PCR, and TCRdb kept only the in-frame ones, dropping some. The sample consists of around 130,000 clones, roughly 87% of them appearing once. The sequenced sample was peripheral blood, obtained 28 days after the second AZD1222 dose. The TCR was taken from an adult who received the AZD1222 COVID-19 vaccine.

The CDR3, as DNA: TGTGCCAGCGGGTGGGGGTTCTTTAATTCACCCCTCCACTTT. Its protein is CASGWGFFNSPLHF. This rearrangement joins TRBV28 to TRBJ1-6; possible D gene TRBD1, 5 bases. Germline CDR1 and CDR2: MDHEN and SYDVKM. The CDR3 sequence is 14 residues long. Trimming took off 8 bases at V and 6 bases at J, with 14 bases between the two ends.